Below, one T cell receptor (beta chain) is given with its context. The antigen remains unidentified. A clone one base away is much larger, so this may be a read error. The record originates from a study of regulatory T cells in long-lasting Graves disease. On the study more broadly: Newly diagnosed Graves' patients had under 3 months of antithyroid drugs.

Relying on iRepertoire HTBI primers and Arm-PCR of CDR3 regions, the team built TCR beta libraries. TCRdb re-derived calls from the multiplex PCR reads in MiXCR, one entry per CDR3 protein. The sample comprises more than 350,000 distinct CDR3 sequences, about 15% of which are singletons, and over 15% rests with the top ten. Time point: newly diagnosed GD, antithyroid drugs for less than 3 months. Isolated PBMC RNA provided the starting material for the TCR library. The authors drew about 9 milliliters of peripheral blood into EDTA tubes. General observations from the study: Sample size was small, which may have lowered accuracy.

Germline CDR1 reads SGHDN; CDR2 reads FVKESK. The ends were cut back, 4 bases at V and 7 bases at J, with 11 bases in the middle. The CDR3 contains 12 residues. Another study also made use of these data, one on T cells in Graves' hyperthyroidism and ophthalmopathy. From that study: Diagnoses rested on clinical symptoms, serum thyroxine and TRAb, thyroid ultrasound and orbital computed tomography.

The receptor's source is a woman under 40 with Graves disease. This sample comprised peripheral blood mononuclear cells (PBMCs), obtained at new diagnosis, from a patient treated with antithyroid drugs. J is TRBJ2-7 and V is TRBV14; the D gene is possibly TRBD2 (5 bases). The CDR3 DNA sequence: TGTGCCAGCAGCCGCGACGGGAATGAGCAGTACTTC. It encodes CASSRDGNEQYF.